Listed below are T cell receptor beta chains from one sample, sequenced in a study of blood T cell repertoires in COVID-19. Some clones are missing from TCRdb's copy, which holds only in-frame ones; the method was immunoSEQ multiplex PCR. The data contain about 50,000 clones, around 87% of them singletons. The sample taken for sequencing was peripheral blood. The receptor source for this set is a man in his fifties or sixties with active COVID-19. The CDR3 runs from the conserved cysteine through the conserved F or W. Fields, in order: J gene, clone size, D gene, V gene, CDR3 DNA, CDR3 protein. The D gene is left open where the match is weak. Clone sizes are given selectively: once, few, many, or a class where the clone is expanded.

J gene: TRBJ2-2
clone size: NA
D gene: NA
V gene: TRBV4-2
CDR3 DNA: TGTGCCAGCAGCCAACAGGGGACCGGGGAGCTGTTTTTT
CDR3 protein: CASSQQGTGELFF

J gene: TRBJ2-2
clone size: once
D gene: TRBD1
V gene: TRBV5-5
CDR3 DNA: TGTGCCAGCAGCTCCGAACTCACAAACCGACAGGGGGCGATCGGGGAGCTGTTTTTT
CDR3 protein: CASSSELTNRQGAIGELFF

J gene: TRBJ1-5
clone size: NA
D gene: TRBD1
V gene: TRBV6-1
CDR3 DNA: TGTGCCAGCAGTGAACGAGGACAGGGCGGACAGCCCCAGCATTTT
CDR3 protein: CASSERGQGGQPQHF

J gene: TRBJ2-1
clone size: NA
D gene: TRBD2
V gene: TRBV5-4
CDR3 DNA: TGTGCCAGCAGCTTTTCCGGGGGGGCGTACAATGAGCAGTTCTTC
CDR3 protein: CASSFSGGAYNEQFF

J gene: TRBJ1-5
clone size: NA
D gene: NA
V gene: TRBV6-6
CDR3 DNA: TGTGCCAGCAGTTACTCGGGGGAGGGAGGTCAGCCCCAGCATTTT
CDR3 protein: CASSYSGEGGQPQHF

J gene: TRBJ2-4
clone size: NA
D gene: TRBD1
V gene: TRBV5-6
CDR3 DNA: TGTGCCAGCAGCTTGGACAGGGGAACCATTCAGTACTTC
CDR3 protein: CASSLDRGTIQYF

J gene: TRBJ2-1
clone size: NA
D gene: NA
V gene: TRBV10-3
CDR3 DNA: TGTGCCATCAGTGGAGGAGTTTACAATGAGCAGTTCTTC
CDR3 protein: CAISGGVYNEQFF

J gene: TRBJ2-7
clone size: NA
D gene: NA
V gene: TRBV6-5
CDR3 DNA: TGTGCCAGCATGCCGGGACAGCGAGGGGGGTACGAGCAGTACTTC
CDR3 protein: CASMPGQRGGYEQYF

J gene: TRBJ2-7
clone size: NA
D gene: NA
V gene: TRBV6-5
CDR3 DNA: TGTGCCAGCACCTTCTTTAGCCGGGAAAGGAGCGAGCAGTACTTC
CDR3 protein: CASTFFSRERSEQYF

J gene: TRBJ2-7
clone size: NA
D gene: NA
V gene: TRBV19
CDR3 DNA: TGTGCCACAAGCCCCAACGACTACGAGCAGTACTTC
CDR3 protein: CATSPNDYEQYF

J gene: TRBJ1-1
clone size: NA
D gene: NA
V gene: TRBV9
CDR3 DNA: TGTGCCAGCAGCGTAGACATGAACACTGAAGCTTTCTTT
CDR3 protein: CASSVDMNTEAFF

J gene: TRBJ2-1
clone size: NA
D gene: NA
V gene: TRBV12-5
CDR3 DNA: TGTGCTAGTGGCCTTTGGGGGGATGAGCAGTTCTTC
CDR3 protein: CASGLWGDEQFF

J gene: TRBJ2-3
clone size: once
D gene: NA
V gene: TRBV3-1/TRBV3-2
CDR3 DNA: TGTGCCAGCAGCCAAGAGGCAGGGTCAGATACGCAGTATTTT
CDR3 protein: CASSQEAGSDTQYF

J gene: TRBJ2-1
clone size: NA
D gene: NA
V gene: TRBV3-1/TRBV3-2
CDR3 DNA: TGTGCCAGCAGCCAAGATTTGGGAGGCCCCAGGGATGAGCAGTTCTTC
CDR3 protein: CASSQDLGGPRDEQFF

J gene: TRBJ1-4
clone size: once
D gene: TRBD1
V gene: TRBV18
CDR3 DNA: TGTGCCAGCTCACCCGGACAGGGGGAACGGGAAAAACTGTTTTTT
CDR3 protein: CASSPGQGEREKLFF